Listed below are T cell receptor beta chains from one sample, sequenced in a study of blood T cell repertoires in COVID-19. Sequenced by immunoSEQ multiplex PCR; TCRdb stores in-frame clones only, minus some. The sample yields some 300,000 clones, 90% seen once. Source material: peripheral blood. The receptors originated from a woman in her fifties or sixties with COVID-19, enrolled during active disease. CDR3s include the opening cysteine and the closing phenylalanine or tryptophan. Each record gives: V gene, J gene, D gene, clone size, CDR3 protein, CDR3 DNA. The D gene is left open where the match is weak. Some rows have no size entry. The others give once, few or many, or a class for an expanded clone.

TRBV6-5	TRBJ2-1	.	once	CASSYHLLVNEQFF	TGTGCCAGCAGTTACCACCTTCTAGTAAATGAGCAGTTCTTC
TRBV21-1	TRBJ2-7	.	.	CASSERTWRILEGTSTLDYEQYF	TGTGCCAGCAGCGAACGTACCTGGCGGATCCTAGAGGGGACTAGCACCCTCGACTACGAGCAGTACTTC
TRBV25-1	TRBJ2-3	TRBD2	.	CASTPERLSGGDTQYF	TGTGCCAGCACCCCCGAGCGTCTGAGCGGGGGAGATACGCAGTATTTT
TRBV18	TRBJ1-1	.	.	CASSPRPGSIIGTEAFF	TGTGCCAGCTCACCACGGCCAGGGTCAATCATAGGAACTGAAGCTTTCTTT
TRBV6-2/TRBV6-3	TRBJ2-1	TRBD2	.	CASSYSRMAGGARDEQFF	TGTGCCAGCAGTTACTCGAGGATGGCGGGAGGAGCTAGGGATGAGCAGTTCTTC
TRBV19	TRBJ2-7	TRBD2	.	CASIPAGGTYEQYF	TGTGCCAGTATCCCTGCGGGAGGAACCTACGAGCAGTACTTC
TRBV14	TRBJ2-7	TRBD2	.	CASSQKGLSSYEQYF	TGTGCCAGCAGCCAAAAGGGACTAAGCTCCTACGAGCAGTACTTC
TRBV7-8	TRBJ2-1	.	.	CASSLGGSRYNEQFF	TGTGCCAGCAGCTTAGGAGGCAGTCGTTACAATGAGCAGTTCTTC
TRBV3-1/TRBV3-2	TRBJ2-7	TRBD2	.	CASSPRVAGEGEQYF	TGTGCCAGCAGCCCCAGGGTAGCGGGAGAGGGAGAGCAGTACTTC
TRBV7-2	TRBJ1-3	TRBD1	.	CASSRTPTGGGNTIYF	TGTGCCAGCAGCCGTACTCCGACAGGGGGCGGAAACACCATATATTTT
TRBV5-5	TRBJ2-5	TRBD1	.	CASSLEGTGIFVETQYF	TGTGCCAGCAGCTTGGAGGGGACAGGGATATTCGTTGAGACCCAGTACTTC
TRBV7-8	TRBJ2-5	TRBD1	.	CASSLAVKQGAGETQYF	TGTGCCAGCAGCTTAGCAGTTAAGCAGGGGGCAGGGGAGACCCAGTACTTC
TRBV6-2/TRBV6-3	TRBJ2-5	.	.	CASSYSRPGNQETQYF	TGTGCCAGCAGTTATAGCCGCCCAGGGAACCAAGAGACCCAGTACTTC
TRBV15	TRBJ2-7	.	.	CATSRDLSYEQYF	TGTGCCACCAGCAGAGATCTCTCCTACGAGCAGTACTTC
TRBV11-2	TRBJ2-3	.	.	CASSSSGGWIFDTQYF	TGTGCCAGCAGCTCGAGTGGGGGGTGGATTTTTGATACGCAGTATTTT
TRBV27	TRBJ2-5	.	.	CASTSRGAWQETQYF	TGTGCCAGCACATCCCGGGGAGCTTGGCAAGAGACCCAGTACTTC
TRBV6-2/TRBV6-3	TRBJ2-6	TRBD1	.	CASSPQGVTSGANVLTF	TGTGCCAGCAGTCCCCAGGGGGTAACGTCTGGGGCCAACGTCCTGACTTTC
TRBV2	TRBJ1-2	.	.	CASSTQGPYGYTF	TGTGCCAGCAGTACACAGGGTCCCTATGGCTACACCTTC
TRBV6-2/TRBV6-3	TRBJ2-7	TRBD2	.	CASSHLAGPTYEQYF	TGTGCCAGCAGCCACCTAGCGGGCCCGACCTACGAGCAGTACTTC
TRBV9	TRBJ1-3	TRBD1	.	CASSMTGFENTIYF	TGTGCCAGCTCGATGACAGGGTTTGAAAACACCATATATTTT
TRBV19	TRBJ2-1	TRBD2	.	CASSISSAGGRFEQFF	TGTGCCAGTAGTATATCGTCGGCGGGAGGGCGGTTTGAGCAGTTCTTC
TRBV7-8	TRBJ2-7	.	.	CASSPRLDSREQYF	TGTGCCAGCAGCCCAAGACTAGATTCGCGGGAGCAGTACTTC
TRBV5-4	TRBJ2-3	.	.	CASSRGLTSTDTQYF	TGTGCCAGCAGCCGTGGACTGACTAGCACAGATACGCAGTATTTT
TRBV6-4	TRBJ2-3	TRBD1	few	CASSEGQGADTQYF	TGTGCCAGCAGTGAAGGACAGGGTGCAGATACGCAGTATTTT
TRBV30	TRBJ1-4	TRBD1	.	CAWSEQGAPNEKLFF	TGTGCCTGGAGTGAACAGGGGGCCCCTAATGAAAAACTGTTTTTT
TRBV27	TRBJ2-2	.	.	CASSFGGARLNTGELFF	TGTGCCAGCAGTTTCGGCGGGGCTAGATTAAACACCGGGGAGCTGTTTTTT
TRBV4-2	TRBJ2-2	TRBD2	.	CASSHQTWREGTGELFF	TGTGCCAGCAGCCACCAGACATGGCGGGAGGGCACCGGGGAGCTGTTTTTT